This TCR beta chain was identified in a study of regulatory and conventional T cells in RAG deficiency. Study results and caveats: These Omenn syndrome Treg sorts may hold peripherally activated cells instead.

Regarding this clone: Its antigen is currently unknown.

This CDR3 has 14 residues. Trimming left V 3 bases short and J 8 bases short, with 12 bases between. The germline gives CDR1 SGDLS, CDR2 YYNGEE. The sorted regulatory T cells were CD4+, CD25-high and CD127-low, with genomic DNA sequenced. Produced via immunoSEQ multiplex PCR; TCRdb's table is partial and in-frame only. The table has under 25,000 clones, 87% seen once. These data also featured in a second study, about regulatory T cells. That investigation notes: Primers: 52 TRBV forward and 13 TRBJ reverse.

The rearrangement links TRBV9 to TRBJ1-6; D gene uncertain. The sample was Tregs sorted from blood. The sequence derives from a human donor in good health. This CDR3 is CASSGGLPYSPLHF. Here the CDR3 DNA reads TGTGCCAGCAGCGGCGGCCTGCCGTATTCACCCCTCCACTTT.